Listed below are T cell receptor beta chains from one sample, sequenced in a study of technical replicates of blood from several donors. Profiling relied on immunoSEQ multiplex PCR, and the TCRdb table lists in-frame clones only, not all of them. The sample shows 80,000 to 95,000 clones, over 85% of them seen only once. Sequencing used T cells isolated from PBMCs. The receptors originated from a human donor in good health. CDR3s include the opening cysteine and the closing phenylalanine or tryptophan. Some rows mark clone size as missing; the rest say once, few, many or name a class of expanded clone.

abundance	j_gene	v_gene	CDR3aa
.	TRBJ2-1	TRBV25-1	CASSGAFRDSEQFF
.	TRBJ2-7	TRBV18	CASSPPASGAGYEQYF
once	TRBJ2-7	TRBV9	CASSKGLSGGGYEQYF
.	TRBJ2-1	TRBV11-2	CASSELPGLAGIEQFF
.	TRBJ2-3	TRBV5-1	CASSFTSGGDTQYF
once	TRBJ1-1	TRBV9	CASSALRGLNTEAFF
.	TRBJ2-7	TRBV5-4	CASSQTKREQYF
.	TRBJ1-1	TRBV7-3	CASSLMIPRGNTEAFF
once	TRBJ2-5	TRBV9	CASSVGGRGLLRETQYF
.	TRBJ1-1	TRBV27	CASNDNMNTEAFF
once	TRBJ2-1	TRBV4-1	CASSQGGLANNEQFF
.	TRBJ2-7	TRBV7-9	CASSWAGPYEQYF
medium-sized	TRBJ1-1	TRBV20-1	CSAREERAFF
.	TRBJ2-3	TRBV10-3	CAISDVAGGFTDTQYF
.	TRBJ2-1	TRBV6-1	CASSFQGGGNEQFF
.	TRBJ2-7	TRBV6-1	CASTRGGYEQYF
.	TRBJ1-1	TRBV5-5	CASSLGSGLNTEAFF
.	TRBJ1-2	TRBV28	CASSLLDRSYGYTF
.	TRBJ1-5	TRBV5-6	CASSLWPHWGVRNQPQHF
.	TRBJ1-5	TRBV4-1	CASSQAAPDSHGRPQHF
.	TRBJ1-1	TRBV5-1	CASRAGINLIDTEAFF
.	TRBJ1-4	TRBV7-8	CASSPALGEKLFF
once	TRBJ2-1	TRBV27	CASSLYDRGFSNEQFF
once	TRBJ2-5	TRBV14	CASSHPGEETQYF
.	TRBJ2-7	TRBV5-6	CASSPTGGNGEQYF
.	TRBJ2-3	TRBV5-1	CASRLAGGDTQYF
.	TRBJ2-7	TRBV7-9	CASSFGGTLDQYF
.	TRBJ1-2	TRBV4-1	CASKSTDRNYGYTF
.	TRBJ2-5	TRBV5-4	CASSWDWGQETQYF
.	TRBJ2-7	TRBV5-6	CASGRDYTYEQYF
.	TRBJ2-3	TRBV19	CASSILGSPTTDTQYF
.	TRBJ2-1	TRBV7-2	CASSLILRGEQFF
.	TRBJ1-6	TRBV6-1	CASRTQGAGNSPLHF
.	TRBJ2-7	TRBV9	CASSVEEGLAVYEQYF
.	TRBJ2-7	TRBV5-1	CASSTTRSYEQYF
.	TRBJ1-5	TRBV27	CASSFSGTGLYQPQHF
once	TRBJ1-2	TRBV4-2	CASSRTTREGKLSGYTF
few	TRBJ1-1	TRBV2	CASSETATEAFF
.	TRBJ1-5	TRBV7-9	CASSPQGSQPQHF
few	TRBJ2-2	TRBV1	CTSSQDGPDLITGELFF
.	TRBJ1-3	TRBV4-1	CASSGGGKMGSGNTIYF
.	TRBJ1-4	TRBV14	CASSQLRLSNEKLFF
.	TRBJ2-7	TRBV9	CASSPQGGSYEQYF
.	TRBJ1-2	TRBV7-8	CASSRTGGIVDGYTF
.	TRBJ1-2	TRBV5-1	CASSLDSGLDGYTF
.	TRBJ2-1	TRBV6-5	CASSPREYNEQFF
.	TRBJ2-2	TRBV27	CASSLGTGGIGELFF
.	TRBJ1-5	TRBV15	CATSRDVGGRVPQHF
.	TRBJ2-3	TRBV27	CASSLSLGLAATDTQYF
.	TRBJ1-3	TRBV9	CASSVGAFSGNTIYF
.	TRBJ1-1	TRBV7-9	CASSLQEGTEAFF
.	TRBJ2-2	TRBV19	CASTMGAANTGELFF
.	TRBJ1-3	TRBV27	CASSLSSSSGNTIYF
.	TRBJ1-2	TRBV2	CASSREPDRGREMNYGYTF
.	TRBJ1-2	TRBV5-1	CASSLTSAGNYGYTF
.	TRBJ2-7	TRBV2	CASSVADSYEQYF
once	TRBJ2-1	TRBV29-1	CSGIKGASEQFF